The clone carrying this T cell receptor beta chain was observed once. The CDR3 length is 15 residues. Trimming stripped 3 bases from V and 4 bases from J, with 15 bases between. The germline gives CDR1 MNHEY, CDR2 SMNVEV (reference sequence). These data come from a study of OX40 agonist ivuxolimab in advanced cancers. Assay used: immunoSEQ multiplex PCR; TCRdb lists only in-frame clones, some missing. The data contain around 69,000 clones, roughly 87% of them singletons. The sample in question was CD4+ or CD8+ T cells sorted from blood, obtained in a trial of the OX40 agonist ivuxolimab. The chain uses TRBV27 and TRBJ1-2; no reliable D call. This receptor was taken from an adult with an advanced solid tumor such as melanoma, head and neck, liver or kidney cancer. CDR3 sequence: CASSFYGPGGYGYTF. CDR3 in DNA: TGTGCCAGCAGTTTCTATGGACCCGGTGGCTATGGCTACACCTTC.